The rows below give T cell receptor beta chains drawn from one sample of a study of OX40 agonist ivuxolimab in advanced cancers. Libraries were prepared by immunoSEQ multiplex PCR; TCRdb keeps only in-frame clonotypes and omits some of them. The table lists about 20,000 clones, 80% to 90% of them singletons, with around 20% in the top ten. The sequenced sample was CD4+ or CD8+ T cells sorted from blood, obtained in a trial of the OX40 agonist ivuxolimab. Receptor source: an adult with an advanced solid tumor such as melanoma, head and neck, liver or kidney cancer. The CDR3 runs from the conserved cysteine through the conserved F or W. The D gene is left open where the match is weak. The size entry is marked missing in some rows and otherwise reads once, few, many or a size class.

TRBV27	NA	NA	TRBJ2-6	TGTGCCAGCAGTTTATGGCTCCCGGGCTCTGGGGCCAACGTCCTGACTTTC	CASSLWLPGSGANVLTF
TRBV11-2	NA	NA	TRBJ2-2	TGTGCCAGCAGCTTAGTGGGGCAGGGGCGAAGTACCGGGGAGCTGTTTTTT	CASSLVGQGRSTGELFF
TRBV9	TRBD1	NA	TRBJ2-7	TGTGCCAGCAGCGCTAACCCTAGCCACGGACAGGGAACCTACGAGCAGTACTTC	CASSANPSHGQGTYEQYF
TRBV10-3	TRBD1	NA	TRBJ2-3	TGTGCCATCAGTGGGGGGACAGGGGCCAACACAGATACGCAGTATTTT	CAISGGTGANTDTQYF
TRBV5-4	TRBD2	NA	TRBJ2-3	TGTGCCAGCAGCCATACTATAGCGGGGGCGGGGGATACGCAGTATTTT	CASSHTIAGAGDTQYF
TRBV28	NA	NA	TRBJ2-7	TGTGCTACGGGACGGACGGTCTATTACGAGCAGTACTTC	CATGRTVYYEQYF
TRBV7-3	TRBD2	NA	TRBJ2-7	TGTGCCAGCAGCTTGCAAAGCGGGGGCGAGCAGTACTTC	CASSLQSGGEQYF
TRBV11-2	NA	NA	TRBJ1-3	TGTGCCAGCAGGCTAGAGGGGGGGAGCCTCTCTGGAAACACCATATATTTT	CASRLEGGSLSGNTIYF
TRBV27	NA	NA	TRBJ2-2	TGTGCCAGCAGTTCCAGGGGTTCCACCGGGGAGCTGTTTTTT	CASSSRGSTGELFF
TRBV5-4	NA	NA	TRBJ1-1	TGTGCCAGCAGCTTGGCCTACAAGAACACTGAAGCTTTCTTT	CASSLAYKNTEAFF
TRBV28	NA	NA	TRBJ1-2	TGTGCCAGCAGTTTAACTCTGGGGGCGAAAAACTATGGCTACACCTTC	CASSLTLGAKNYGYTF
TRBV27	NA	NA	TRBJ2-7	TGTGCCAGCAGTTTAGACAGGCGAGCGCGACGAAGCTCCTACGAGCAGTACTTC	CASSLDRRARRSSYEQYF
TRBV7-8	NA	few	TRBJ2-2	TGTGCCAGCAGCTCGCCGGGACAACGGAAATTTACCGGGGAGCTGTTTTTT	CASSSPGQRKFTGELFF
TRBV19	NA	NA	TRBJ2-7	TGTGCCAGTAGTGCGGCAGGGGTGGACCACGAGCAGTACTTC	CASSAAGVDHEQYF
TRBV18	TRBD1	NA	TRBJ1-6	TGTGCCAGCTCACAGGGGGCGGGTAATTCACCCCTCCACTTT	CASSQGAGNSPLHF
TRBV6-5	NA	NA	TRBJ2-7	TGTGCCAGCAGCCTCGGCTGGGAAGAGACTGGCGAGCAGTACTTC	CASSLGWEETGEQYF
TRBV5-1	NA	NA	TRBJ2-5	TGCGCCAGCAGCTCCTCAGGGCTCCAACAAGAGACCCAGTACTTC	CASSSSGLQQETQYF
TRBV6-4	TRBD2	NA	TRBJ2-1	TGTGCCAGCAGTGACGCGGGGGGCTCCTACAATGAGCAGTTCTTC	CASSDAGGSYNEQFF
TRBV4-1	TRBD1	few	TRBJ1-6	TGCGCCAGCAGCCAATACCAACCGGGACAGGGCTATAATTCACCCCTCCACTTT	CASSQYQPGQGYNSPLHF
TRBV14	TRBD2	NA	TRBJ2-1	TGTGCCAGCAGCCAAGTGGGCAGCGGGGTATACAATGAGCAGTTCTTC	CASSQVGSGVYNEQFF
TRBV27	TRBD1	NA	TRBJ1-2	TGTGCCAGCAGCCCTTTTCCCGAGGGGGCGTTGTATGGCTACACCTTC	CASSPFPEGALYGYTF
TRBV6-1	NA	many	TRBJ2-7	TGTGCCAGCAGTTACCCGGACGAGCAGTACTTC	CASSYPDEQYF
TRBV6-5	NA	NA	TRBJ2-5	TGTGCCAGCAGTTACTCAGCGGGTAGTGGTGAGACCCAGTACTTC	CASSYSAGSGETQYF
TRBV6-5	NA	NA	TRBJ2-3	TGTGCCAGCACCCTCAGTAGCACAGATACGCAGTATTTT	CASTLSSTDTQYF
TRBV9	NA	NA	TRBJ2-2	TGTGCCAGCAGCGTAGGCGCCTCCGGGGAGCTGTTTTTT	CASSVGASGELFF
TRBV27	TRBD2	NA	TRBJ2-1	TGTGCCAGCACTACTAGCGGGGGATACAATGAGCAGTTCTTC	CASTTSGGYNEQFF
TRBV19	TRBD2	NA	TRBJ2-1	TGTGCCAGTAGTATCCCGGGGGGCAATGAGCAGTTCTTC	CASSIPGGNEQFF
TRBV5-1	TRBD2	NA	TRBJ2-3	TGCGCCAGCAGCTTGGAAAGCAGCGGGATCACAGATACGCAGTATTTT	CASSLESSGITDTQYF